Presented here are 9 T cell receptor beta chains from one specimen sequenced in a study of cytomegalovirus exposure and HLA in healthy donors. The primer mix had 60 Vbeta and 13 Jbeta primers. Sequencing was performed with immunoSEQ multiplex PCR; in TCRdb, only in-frame clones are kept and a portion is missing. The sample records just over 200,000 clones, 75% to 85% being singletons. The sequenced sample was PBMCs. The receptors stem from a woman in her thirties or forties in good health and CMV-seronegative.

The chain recombines TRBV6-4 with TRBJ2-5; TRBD2 matches at 8 bases. The germline CDR1 and CDR2 sequences are MRHNA and SNTAGT. There are 15 residues in the CDR3. The junction had 8 bases not matched to a gene; V was cut back by 4 bases and J by 4 bases. The CDR3: CASSAGGALGETQYF. The CDR3 bases are TGTGCCAGCAGTGCGGGAGGGGCACTCGGAGAGACCCAGTACTTC.

This clone was detected only once. V and J are TRBV28 and TRBJ1-1; D uncertain. Trimming pared 3 bases from V and 5 bases from J, leaving 13 bases between. Germline V gene sequence: CDR1 MDHEN, CDR2 SYDVKM. The CDR3 totals 14 residues. The CDR3 DNA reads as TGTGCCAGCAGTTTGGGTCGCGGCGGGACTGAAGCTTTCTTT. Translation: CASSLGRGGTEAFF.

This chain uses TRBV23-1 with TRBJ2-7; 11 bases map to TRBD2. TRBV23-1 is labeled an ORF, and its function is uncertain. The junction had 16 bases not matched to a gene; V was cut back by 6 bases and J by 0 bases. The CDR3 consists of 19 residues. CDR3 bases: TGCGCCAGCAGCCAGAGCCGCCGCCGCCTAGCGGGGGGCTCCTACGAGCAGTACTTC. Protein sequence: CASSQSRRRLAGGSYEQYF.

This chain joins TRBV19 and TRBJ2-3; D not certain. This CDR3 comprises 13 residues. V dropped 2 bases and J dropped 3 bases, with 6 bases sitting between them. Germline assignment: CDR1 LNHDA and CDR2 SQIVND (reference sequence). The CDR3 spells CASSIPRTDTQYF. CDR3 sequence (DNA): TGTGCCAGTAGTATACCACGGACAGATACGCAGTATTTT.

The gene calls are TRBV28 and TRBJ2-3; 8 nucleotides line up with TRBD2. There are 17 residues in the CDR3. Germline CDR1 MDHEN, CDR2 SYDVKM. V shed 5 bases, J shed 0 bases, and the junction held 10 bases outside the gene matches. The CDR3 loop reads CASSPLPTSASTDTQYF. In DNA form, the CDR3 reads TGTGCCAGCAGTCCCCTCCCGACTAGCGCTAGCACAGATACGCAGTATTTT.

This rearrangement joins TRBV6-6 to TRBJ2-2, with 8 bases that match TRBD2. Trimming took 3 bases from V and 8 from J; bases not matched to a gene: 11. The CDR3 length is 16 residues. Germline values: CDR1 MNHNY, CDR2 SVGAGI (reference sequence). The CDR3 nucleotides read TGTGCCAGCAGTTATGGCGGTAGCGGGAAGTCGGGGGAGCTGTTTTTT. The encoded protein is CASSYGGSGKSGELFF.

The V and J genes are TRBV27 and TRBJ1-1, with TRBD1 matching 9 bases. CDR1 MNHEY and CDR2 SMNVEV come from the germline V gene (reference sequence). The ends lost 7 bases at V and 3 bases at J; junction bases unmatched: 6. CDR3 length: 14 amino acids. CDR3: CASKKDRGDTEAFF. As DNA, the CDR3 is TGTGCCAGCAAGAAAGACAGGGGGGACACTGAAGCTTTCTTT.

The V gene is TRBV5-1, the J gene TRBJ2-5; D might be TRBD1 (6 bases). The J call may be faulty, since TRBJ2-7 better matches the DNA end. CDR1 SGHRS and CDR2 YFSETQ come from the germline V gene. The CDR3 is made up of 14 amino acids. CDR3 DNA: TGCGCCAGCAGCCACGACAGGCACACCTACGAGCAGTACTTC. The encoded protein is CASSHDRHTYEQYF.

V and J are TRBV7-9 and TRBJ2-5; TRBD2 matches 16 bases. The J call may be faulty, since TRBJ2-7 better matches the DNA end. The CDR3 covers 18 residues. Per the germline V gene, CDR1 is SEHNR and CDR2 is FQNEAQ (reference sequence). Here the CDR3 DNA reads TGTGCCAGCAGCTTATTCGTCGGGACTAGCGGGAGGGGGTACGAGCAGTACTTC. Protein product: CASSLFVGTSGRGYEQYF.